The next 27 T cell receptor beta chains were all read from a single sample in a study of blood T cell repertoires in COVID-19. The method was immunoSEQ multiplex PCR; TCRdb's version includes in-frame clones alone and lacks a portion of them. The sample has about 530,000 clones; less than 90% are singletons. The specimen sequenced was peripheral blood. These TCRs come from a woman between 50 and 59 years old with COVID-19, enrolled during active disease.

V gene TRBV27 combines with J gene TRBJ1-2, with TRBD1 matching over 8 bases. Germline V lookup: CDR1 MNHEY, CDR2 SMNVEV (reference sequence). The junction had 7 bases not matched to a gene; V was cut back by 3 bases and J by 4 bases. There are 15 residues in the CDR3. This chain's CDR3 is CASSFSPGGSYGYTF. CDR3 DNA sequence: TGTGCCAGCAGTTTCTCGCCAGGGGGCAGCTATGGCTACACCTTC.

The V call is TRBV5-5, the J call TRBJ1-2, with a possible D match to TRBD1 (5 bases). Looked up from germline, CDR1 is SGHKS and CDR2 is YYEKEE (reference sequence). The germline V and J ends were trimmed by 0 bases and 0 bases, with 12 bases remaining between them. This CDR3 spans 16 amino acids. CDR3 nucleotide sequence: TGTGCCAGCAGCTTGGAACTCACAGGAGCTAACTATGGCTACACCTTC. Protein product: CASSLELTGANYGYTF. Combining the CDR3 with reference TRBV5-5 and TRBJ1-2 gives the whole variable domain DAGVTQSPTHLIKTRGQQVTLRCSPISGHKSVSWYQQVLGQGPQFIFQYYEKEERGRGNFPDRFSARQFPNYSSELNVNALLLGDSALYLCASSLELTGANYGYTFGSGTRLTVV.

This chain uses TRBV12-5 with TRBJ1-2; no definite D call. V lost 3 bases to trimming and J lost 4 bases, with 6 bases between them. The germline V gene encodes CDR1 LGHNT and CDR2 FRNRAP. The CDR3 sequence is 12 residues long. CDR3 sequence: CASGFKLYGYTF. The CDR3 DNA sequence: TGTGCTAGTGGTTTTAAGCTCTATGGCTACACCTTC.

V gene TRBV30 combines with J gene TRBJ2-5, with a weak D call TRBD1 (6 bases). In germline, CDR1 is GTSNPN, CDR2 SVGIG (reference sequence). This CDR3 has 13 residues. The germline V and J ends were trimmed by 6 bases and 3 bases, with 14 bases remaining between them. This CDR3 is CACSQGRKETQYF. The CDR3 DNA is TGTGCCTGCAGCCAGGGGCGGAAAGAGACCCAGTACTTC.

This clone was counted a single time. The rearrangement joins TRBV24-1 to TRBJ2-3, with D perhaps TRBD1 (5 bases). The germline V gene encodes CDR1 KGHDR and CDR2 SFDVKD. Trimming left V 10 bases short and J 1 base short, with 14 bases between. This CDR3 contains 14 residues. CDR3 loop: CATGQGIGTDTQYF. For the CDR3, the DNA is TGTGCCACAGGACAAGGGATCGGCACAGATACGCAGTATTTT.

The J gene is TRBJ2-1, the V gene TRBV19; 8 bases match TRBD2. The CDR3 has 15 residues. J gave up 8 bases and V 4 bases, and 10 bases lay outside the gene matches. CDR1 LNHDA and CDR2 SQIVND come from the germline V gene (reference sequence). CDR3 DNA sequence: TGTGCCAGTAGTAGATCTCACGGGGGGGCGGATGAGCAGTTCTTC. Protein: CASSRSHGGADEQFF.

In DNA form, the CDR3 reads TGTGCCAGCAGCCAAAAAGTGGGACTAGCGGGGGGCCGGGGGGATGAGCAGTTCTTC. This gives the protein CASSQKVGLAGGRGDEQFF. The chain recombines TRBV3-1 (or the pseudogene TRBV3-2) with TRBJ2-1; 15 positions agree with TRBD2. CDR1 and CDR2 from the germline V gene are LGHDT and YNNKEL (reference sequence). With V trimmed by 2 bases and J by 8 bases, 13 bases remained unmatched. The CDR3 spans 19 residues.

This clone has a single count. This chain connects TRBV19 to TRBJ1-4; 8 bases are shared with TRBD1. CDR1 is LNHDA, CDR2 SQIVND, per germline (reference sequence). Losses at the gene ends were 5 bases for V and 6 bases for J; bases not matched to a gene: 8. The CDR3 is 15 amino acids. The CDR3 reads CASSAQTGADEKLFF. CDR3 nucleotides: TGTGCCAGTAGTGCGCAGACAGGGGCGGATGAAAAACTGTTTTTT.

V is TRBV9 and J is TRBJ1-3, with D possibly being TRBD1 (5 bases). The germline V and J ends were trimmed by 1 base and 4 bases, with 12 bases remaining between them. This CDR3 contains 15 residues. Per germline, CDR1 SGDLS and CDR2 YYNGEE. The CDR3 loop reads CASSVIGGAGNTIYF. The DNA for the CDR3 is TGTGCCAGCAGCGTAATAGGAGGGGCCGGAAACACCATATATTTT. The complete variable domain, with remaining parts taken from reference TRBV9 and TRBJ1-3, reads DSGVTQTPKHLITATGQRVTLRCSPRSGDLSVYWYQQSLDQGLQFLIQYYNGEERAKGNILERFSAQQFPDLHSELNLSSLELGDSALYFCASSVIGGAGNTIYFGEGSWLTVV.

V gene TRBV5-1 combines with J gene TRBJ2-5; 8 nucleotides align to TRBD2. The CDR3 spans 14 residues. J was trimmed by 5 bases and V by 4 bases; bases with no gene match: 7. Germline lookup yields CDR1 SGHRS and CDR2 YFSETQ. The CDR3 protein is CASSDTPSGETQYF. The CDR3 DNA reads TGCGCCAGCAGCGACACCCCTAGCGGGGAGACCCAGTACTTC.

In its sample, this clone was seen a few times. The chain has TRBV6-5 and TRBJ2-1; possibly TRBD1 for D (6 bases). CDR1 is MNHEY, CDR2 SVGAGI, per germline. V lost 6 bases, J lost 6 bases, and 18 bases lay in between. The CDR3 is made up of 15 amino acids. The CDR3 bases are TGTGCCAGCAGCTACGGACAGACTGTTCGCAATGAGCAGTTCTTC. Translation gives CASSYGQTVRNEQFF.

The J gene is TRBJ2-7, the V gene TRBV3-1 (or the pseudogene TRBV3-2), with 7 bases fitting TRBD1. The junction had 5 bases not matched to a gene; V was cut back by 0 bases and J by 9 bases. Per germline, CDR1 LGHDT and CDR2 YNNKEL (reference sequence). This CDR3 contains 13 residues. For the CDR3, the DNA is TGTGCCAGCAGCCAAGACCGAGGGGGCCCGCAGTACTTC. It codes for CASSQDRGGPQYF.

The chain recombines TRBV3-1 (or the pseudogene TRBV3-2) with TRBJ2-7, with 8 bases aligning to TRBD1. V was clipped by 8 bases and J by 5 bases; unmatched bases: 11. The CDR3 is made up of 14 amino acids. Germline V gene lookup returns CDR1 LGHDT and CDR2 YNNKEL (reference sequence). In nucleotides, the CDR3 is TGTGCCAGCTCGGGCGGGCAGGGGGCCCACGAGCAGTACTTC. It codes for CASSGGQGAHEQYF.

The chain is built from TRBV2 and TRBJ1-1; perhaps TRBD1 as D (5 bases). CDR1 is SNHLY, CDR2 FYNNEI, per germline. V shed 6 bases and J shed 0 bases, with 8 bases lying between them. CDR3 size: 13 residues. CDR3 in amino acids: CASRKGVNTEAFF. CDR3 coding DNA: TGTGCCAGCAGAAAAGGGGTGAACACTGAAGCTTTCTTT.

This clone was observed a handful of times. V gene TRBV28 combines with J gene TRBJ2-2; 8 bases map to TRBD1. The ends lost 1 base at V and 0 bases at J; junction bases unmatched: 4. From germline, CDR1 is MDHEN and CDR2 SYDVKM. This CDR3 has 17 residues. The CDR3 nucleotides are TGTGCCAGCAGTTTATATTCACAGGGGGCGAACACCGGGGAGCTGTTTTTT. It encodes CASSLYSQGANTGELFF.

CDR3 in amino acids: CASTLTGGNEKLFF. The CDR3 DNA is TGTGCTAGTACCCTGACAGGCGGGAATGAAAAACTGTTTTTT. The chain recombines TRBV12-5 with TRBJ1-4, with D perhaps TRBD1 (6 bases). This CDR3 is built from 14 residues. With 8 bases removed from V and 5 bases from J, the gap between germline ends came to 15 bases. The germline V gene encodes CDR1 LGHNT and CDR2 FRNRAP.

The chain employs TRBV24-1 and TRBJ2-3, with 11 bases that match TRBD2. J lost 3 bases, V lost 4 bases, and 8 bases had no gene match. CDR1 and CDR2 (germline): KGHDR, SFDVKD. The CDR3 consists of 17 residues. The CDR3 reads CATSDSLAGGHTDTQYF. In DNA, the CDR3 is TGTGCCACCAGTGACTCCTTAGCGGGGGGGCATACAGATACGCAGTATTTT.

The count of this clone is one. The chain is built from TRBV18 and TRBJ1-2; tentative D call: TRBD1 (5 bases). Germline V gene lookup returns CDR1 KGHSH and CDR2 LQKENI. This CDR3 is built from 17 residues. Trimming removed 3 bases at V and 7 bases at J, with 24 bases between. The CDR3 DNA follows: TGTGCCAGCTCACCCATTCCTTCGGGTTCACCGGGGGGTGGCTACACCTTC. Translated, it gives CASSPIPSGSPGGGYTF.

This clone is a singleton in its sample. V usage is TRBV10-2 and J usage is TRBJ2-1; TRBD1 might be the D (5 bases). The CDR3 extends over 14 amino acids. V lost 1 base and J 9 bases, leaving 13 bases between the germline ends. CDR1 WSHSY and CDR2 SAAADI come from the germline V gene. For the CDR3, the DNA is TGCGCCAGCAGTGAGTACCGAACACAGGCTGAGCAGTTCTTC. It specifies CASSEYRTQAEQFF.

The chain is built from TRBV18 and TRBJ2-7; D gene unclear. Germline CDR1 KGHSH, CDR2 LQKENI. This CDR3 has 15 amino acids. The ends were cut back, 1 base at V and 2 bases at J, with 12 bases in the middle. CDR3: CASSPLQRSTYEQYF. The CDR3 coding sequence is TGTGCCAGCTCACCACTACAACGATCCACCTACGAGCAGTACTTC. The variable domain in full, completed from reference TRBV18 and TRBJ2-7, reads NAGVMQNPRHLVRRRGQEARLRCSPMKGHSHVYWYRQLPEEGLKFMVYLQKENIIDESGMPKERFSAEFPKEGPSILRIQQVVRGDSAAYFCASSPLQRSTYEQYFGPGTRLTVT.

The chain carries TRBV6-5 and TRBJ1-4; 8 positions agree with TRBD1. The CDR3 consists of 15 residues. Per the germline V gene, CDR1 is MNHEY and CDR2 is SVGAGI. V trimming: 2 bases; J trimming: 4 bases; junction bases outside the gene matches: 3. CDR3 DNA sequence: TGTGCCAGCAGTTACGGGGACAGGCTTAATGAAAAACTGTTTTTT. Amino acid sequence: CASSYGDRLNEKLFF.

This chain uses TRBV19 with TRBJ1-2, with TRBD1 identical over 10 bases. Germline-derived CDR1 and CDR2 are LNHDA and SQIVND (reference sequence). V lost 5 bases, J lost 3 bases, and 9 bases stayed unmatched. This CDR3 contains 16 residues. In DNA form, the CDR3 reads TGTGCCAGTAGTCCCCAGGGACAGGGGATAGACTATGGCTACACCTTC. Protein sequence: CASSPQGQGIDYGYTF.

The chain is built from TRBV24-1 and TRBJ2-3, with 9 bases matching TRBD2. Germline V lookup: CDR1 KGHDR, CDR2 SFDVKD. The CDR3 contains 16 residues. With V trimmed by 3 bases and J by 7 bases, 10 bases remained unmatched. The CDR3, as DNA: TGTGCCACCAGTGATGCTAGCGGGACGCGGGCAAATACGCAGTATTTT. Its translation is CATSDASGTRANTQYF.

The chain has TRBV3-1 (or the pseudogene TRBV3-2) and TRBJ2-7, with D tentatively TRBD2 (5 bases). Germline assignment: CDR1 LGHDT and CDR2 YNNKEL (reference sequence). V lost 4 bases, J lost 0 bases, and 10 bases lay in between. This CDR3 has 14 residues. For the CDR3, the DNA is TGTGCCAGCAGCCGCCGGGAAAACTCCTACGAGCAGTACTTC. This translates into CASSRRENSYEQYF.

The rearrangement joins TRBV11-1 to TRBJ2-7, with D possibly being TRBD2 (6 bases). The CDR3 covers 13 residues. The V and J ends lost 1 base and 7 bases respectively, with 11 bases between them. The germline gives CDR1 SGHAT, CDR2 FQDESV (reference sequence). Here the CDR3 reads CASSLDTGEEQYF. As DNA, the CDR3 is TGTGCCAGCAGCTTAGACACGGGGGAGGAGCAGTACTTC.

The chain combines TRBV19 with TRBJ1-5; 8 nucleotides align to TRBD1. V was pared by 8 bases and J by 5 bases, with 8 bases of the junction left unmatched. Germline V CDR1 and CDR2: LNHDA, SQIVND (reference sequence). The CDR3 spans 14 residues. CDR3 in DNA: TGTGCCAGTGGGGGCAGGGGGCAAGATCAGCCCCAGCATTTT. Translated: CASGGRGQDQPQHF.

The V gene is TRBV6-4, the J gene TRBJ2-1; D perhaps matches TRBD1 (5 bases). This CDR3 is 15 amino acids long. Germline values: CDR1 MRHNA, CDR2 SNTAGT. V was clipped by 5 bases and J by 2 bases, with 13 bases between them. The CDR3 protein is CASSQRQSAYNEQFF. In DNA, the CDR3 is TGTGCCAGCAGTCAGAGACAGTCGGCCTACAATGAGCAGTTCTTC.